One and the same sample provided the 14 T cell receptor beta chains below, sequenced in a study of cytomegalovirus exposure and HLA in healthy donors. 60 Vbeta and 13 Jbeta primers were used in PCR. The table came from immunoSEQ multiplex PCR; TCRdb's copy has only in-frame clones and leaves some out. The sample contains about 130,000 clones, 80% of which appear only once. The specimen was PBMCs. Source of these receptors: a male donor in good health and CMV-seronegative.

The rearrangement uses TRBV6-6 and TRBJ1-1, with D possibly being TRBD1 (6 bases). Trimming stripped 6 bases from V and 1 base from J, with 9 bases between. The CDR3 has 13 residues. The germline gives CDR1 MNHNY, CDR2 SVGAGI (reference sequence). The CDR3, as DNA: TGTGCCAGCAGAGAAGGGGGGAACACTGAAGCTTTCTTT. This encodes CASREGGNTEAFF.

This clone was found once. This chain joins TRBV15 and TRBJ2-3, with TRBD1 matching over 7 bases. V dropped 0 bases and J dropped 0; count of bases not matched to a gene: 6. This CDR3 has 17 amino acids. Germline V gene lookup returns CDR1 LNHNV and CDR2 YYDKDF (reference sequence). The CDR3 region is CATSRERQGYSTDTQYF. The CDR3 DNA reads TGTGCCACCAGCAGAGAAAGACAGGGCTATAGCACAGATACGCAGTATTTT.

As regards this clone: A junction boundary mismatches the germline segment, possibly from a read error. The chain is built from TRBV25-1 and TRBJ2-7; D is possibly TRBD1 (6 bases). Germline V gene sequence: CDR1 MGHDK, CDR2 SYGVNS. This CDR3 has 13 residues. The CDR3 is CASSGLLQGSQHF. The CDR3 coding sequence is TGTGCCAGCAGTGGCCTACTACAGGGATCCCAGCACTTC.

Here the CDR3 reads CAWEVKTSTDTQYF. The CDR3 bases are TGTGCCTGGGAGGTCAAGACTAGCACAGATACGCAGTATTTT. The V gene is TRBV30, the J gene TRBJ2-3; D is uncertain. CDR1 and CDR2 (germline): GTSNPN, SVGIG (reference sequence). Trimming cost V 5 bases and J 0 bases, with 12 bases left between them. The CDR3 is 14 residues long.

This chain connects TRBV30 to TRBJ2-1; 7 nucleotides align to TRBD1. Trimming at V came to 0 bases and at J to 7 bases, leaving 9 bases not matched to a gene. Germline V gene data show CDR1 as GTSNPN and CDR2 as SVGIG (reference sequence). CDR3 length equals 15 residues. CDR3 nucleotides: TGTGCCTGGAGTGTAATAGGGGGCGCGGTGAATGAGCAGTTCTTC. This codes for CAWSVIGGAVNEQFF.

This clone was counted between two and nine times. The chain links TRBV19 to TRBJ1-1, with 8 bases that match TRBD1. Losses at the gene ends were 6 bases for V and 4 bases for J; bases not matched to a gene: 7. The CDR3 length is 14 residues. Germline-derived CDR1 and CDR2 are LNHDA and SQIVND (reference sequence). The CDR3: CASSRDRLGTEAFF. The CDR3 bases are TGTGCCAGTAGCAGGGACAGGCTGGGCACTGAAGCTTTCTTT.

The J gene is TRBJ2-1, the V gene TRBV5-1, with TRBD2 identical over 12 bases. The CDR3 is made up of 17 amino acids. CDR1 and CDR2 from the germline V gene are SGHRS and YFSETQ. With V trimmed by 5 bases and J by 3 bases, 9 bases remained unmatched. The CDR3 reads CASRDTSGGPHYNEQFF. CDR3 in DNA: TGCGCCAGCAGGGACACTAGCGGGGGGCCCCACTACAATGAGCAGTTCTTC.

The V call is TRBV5-4, the J call TRBJ1-1, with 10 bases lining up with TRBD1. In germline, CDR1 is SGHNT, CDR2 YYREEE (reference sequence). J was trimmed by 1 base and V by 4 bases; bases with no gene match: 4. This CDR3 is 15 amino acids long. CDR3 loop: CASSPRQGANTEAFF. As DNA, the CDR3 is TGTGCCAGCAGCCCGCGACAGGGGGCGAACACTGAAGCTTTCTTT.

V gene TRBV7-2 combines with J gene TRBJ1-4; 9 nucleotides align to TRBD1. The CDR3 extends over 16 amino acids. Germline V CDR1 and CDR2: SGHTA, FQGNSA. V lost 7 bases to trimming and J lost 4 bases; unmatched junction nucleotides: 10. Here the CDR3 DNA reads TGTGCCAGCACCTTCGGGACAGGGTACGGTAATGAAAAACTGTTTTTT. It yields the protein CASTFGTGYGNEKLFF.

This chain uses TRBV5-1 with TRBJ2-5; 8 bases line up with TRBD1. The CDR3 extends over 16 amino acids. Unmatched junction bases numbered 13, after V lost 4 bases and J lost 5 bases. Germline values: CDR1 SGHRS, CDR2 YFSETQ. CDR3: CASSLRTGLFSETQYF. CDR3 nucleotides: TGCGCCAGCAGCCTACGGACAGGGCTGTTTTCGGAGACCCAGTACTTC.

The rearrangement links TRBV19 to TRBJ1-2, with 7 bases that match TRBD1. After removal of 6 bases from V and 3 bases from J, the junction contained 7 bases not matched to a gene. The germline V gene encodes CDR1 LNHDA and CDR2 SQIVND (reference sequence). The CDR3 length is 14 residues. In DNA, the CDR3 is TGTGCCAGTAGATTACAGGGGTCCGACTATGGCTACACCTTC. Its translation is CASRLQGSDYGYTF.

The CDR3: CASTRDRPNSGANVLTF. The CDR3 nucleotides are TGCGCCAGCACCCGGGACAGGCCCAACTCTGGGGCCAACGTCCTGACTTTC. This chain links TRBV5-1 with TRBJ2-6; 8 nucleotides match TRBD1. J lost 0 bases, V lost 6 bases, and 8 bases had no gene match. Germline loops: CDR1 SGHRS, CDR2 YFSETQ. The CDR3 has 17 amino acids.

The chain uses TRBV30 and TRBJ2-2; 13 positions agree with TRBD2. CDR3 length: 15 amino acids. V lost 3 bases and J lost 3; bases outside the gene matches: 1. In germline, CDR1 is GTSNPN, CDR2 SVGIG (reference sequence). The CDR3 nucleotides are TGTGCCTGGAGAACTAGCGGGAGGGACACCGGGGAGCTGTTTTTT. Its translation is CAWRTSGRDTGELFF. Based on the CDR3 plus reference TRBV30 and TRBJ2-2, the full variable domain is SQTIHQWPATLVQPVGSPLSLECTVEGTSNPNLYWYRQAAGRGLQLLFYSVGIGQISSEVPQNLSASRPQDRQFILSSKKLLLSDSGFYLCAWRTSGRDTGELFFGEGSRLTVL.

This clone was observed once. The V call is TRBV9, the J call TRBJ2-3, with 8 positions matching TRBD2. The V and J ends lost 3 bases and 0 bases, in that order; junction bases with no gene match: 3. The CDR3 has 15 residues. CDR1 and CDR2 (germline): SGDLS, YYNGEE. The CDR3 nucleotides are TGTGCCAGCAGCGCGGGGGGGCTAAGCACAGATACGCAGTATTTT. It translates to CASSAGGLSTDTQYF.